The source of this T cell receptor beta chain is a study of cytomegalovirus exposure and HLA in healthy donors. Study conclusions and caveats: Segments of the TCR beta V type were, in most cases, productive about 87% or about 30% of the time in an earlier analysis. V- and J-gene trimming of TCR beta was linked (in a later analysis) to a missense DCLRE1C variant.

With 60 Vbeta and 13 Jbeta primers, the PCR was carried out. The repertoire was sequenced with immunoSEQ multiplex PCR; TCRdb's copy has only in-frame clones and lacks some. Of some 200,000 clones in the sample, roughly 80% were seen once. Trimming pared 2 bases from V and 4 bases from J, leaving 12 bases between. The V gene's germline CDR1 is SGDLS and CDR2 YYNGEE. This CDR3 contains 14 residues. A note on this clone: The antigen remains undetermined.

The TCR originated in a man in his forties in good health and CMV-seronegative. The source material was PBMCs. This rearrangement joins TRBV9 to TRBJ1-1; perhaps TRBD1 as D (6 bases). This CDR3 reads CASSVIQGSTEAFF. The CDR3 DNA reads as TGTGCCAGCAGCGTGATTCAGGGGAGCACTGAAGCTTTCTTT.